Here is one T cell receptor (beta chain) with its context. No antigen is known for it. The sample originates from a study of T cells after yellow fever vaccination. General study results and limits: Boosting was followed by the reappearance of most primary-vaccination clones (roughly 95% CD4, about 90% CD8). Weaker in magnitude, the secondary response showed a faster peak on day 5 versus 15.

The study made its TCR cDNA through 5'RACE template switching. That step introduced a universal primer site along with UMIs. TCRdb analysed the 5' RACE reads with MiXCR anew, one entry per CDR3 protein. Of some 400,000 distinct CDR3 sequences in the sample, roughly a sixth are singletons; the top ten hold roughly a sixth. The source material was PBMCs, sampled before the yellow fever booster vaccination. The TCR comes from a man between 18 and 35 years old who received the YFV17D yellow fever vaccine.

CDR3 bases: TGCGCCAGCTCCCCCGGGATACATTCACCCCTCCACTTT. Residues: CASSPGIHSPLHF. This chain links TRBV10-2 with TRBJ1-6; D is undetermined. The CDR3 is made up of 13 amino acids. The V gene's germline CDR1 is WSHSY and CDR2 SAAADI. V was shortened by 8 bases and J by 8 bases, with 13 bases between the two germline ends.